This record looks at one T cell receptor (beta chain) sequence and its context. The antigen is unknown. Germline V gene data show CDR1 as MDHEN and CDR2 as SYDVKM. Unmatched junction bases numbered 7, after V lost 1 base and J lost 12 bases. This CDR3 is built from 14 residues. The data were obtained in a study of post-analysis software for immune sequencing data. Study context: The cohort encompassed relapsing-remitting, secondary progressive and progressive-relapsing multiple sclerosis disease courses.

The TCR beta cDNA libraries contained unique molecular identifiers. TCRdb passed the PCR reads through MiXCR, listing each CDR3 protein once. Of approximately 460,000 distinct CDR3 sequences listed, 45% are singletons. Overall study results and limits: The five TRBV segments detected at higher frequency in patients than in controls included TRBV5-6, TRBV5-1 and TRBV20-1.

The rearrangement joins TRBV28 to TRBJ1-4; 8 bases align to TRBD1. This receptor was identified in a girl aged 10 to 17 with multiple sclerosis. The sequenced material came from blood. As DNA, the CDR3 is TGTGCCAGCAGTTTATCCCCCTCACAGGGGGAACTGTTTTTT. Translated, it gives CASSLSPSQGELFF.